The 26 T cell receptor beta chains in this list originate from one sample, sequenced in a study of PD-1 blockade in classical Hodgkin lymphoma (dated by TCRdb to about 2020). The library was prepared using the immunoSEQ multiplex PCR assay. The source is immuneACCESS, and TCRdb retained only in-frame sequences with V and J called. Part of the clones is not carried over; for the studies checked, unresolved V genes explain less than half of this, and the remainder is unexplained. For this sample the table gives fewer than 100,000 clones, of which roughly 91% were detected only once. The ten largest make up just under 2% of the sample. The label giving this sample's time point can be read as: cycle 4 day 1 (C4D1), after about 6 weeks of nivolumab. Relapse after autologous stem cell transplantation had occurred in all trial patients, and cohorts A, B and C were distinguished by prior brentuximab vedotin exposure.

Material: peripheral blood mononuclear cells (PBMCs), obtained before the fourth cycle of nivolumab. The source of these receptors is a human donor with classical Hodgkin lymphoma.

The chain is built from TRBV9 and TRBJ1-1, with D possibly matching TRBD1 (6 bases). V was trimmed by 5 bases and J by 2 bases, leaving 7 bases between them. CDR3 length: 12 residues. In germline, CDR1 is SGDLS, CDR2 YYNGEE. In DNA form, the CDR3 reads TGTGCCAGCAGGGACAGAAACACTGAAGCTTTCTTT. Encoded protein: CASRDRNTEAFF.

The V and J genes are TRBV11-2 and TRBJ2-2, with D tentatively TRBD1 or TRBD2 (5 bases each). V lost 1 base, J lost 1 base, and 16 bases lay in between. Germline loops: CDR1 SGHAT, CDR2 FQNNGV. The CDR3 contains 18 residues. CDR3 sequence: CASSLATLWGLNTGELFF. DNA for the CDR3: TGTGCCAGCAGCTTAGCCACCCTTTGGGGGTTGAACACCGGGGAGCTGTTTTTT.

The CDR3 is CAISGNRAYGYTF. The CDR3 bases are TGTGCCATCAGTGGCAACAGGGCGTATGGCTACACCTTC. V usage is TRBV10-3 and J usage is TRBJ1-2; perhaps TRBD1 as D (6 bases). Germline CDR1 reads ENHRY; CDR2 reads SYGVKD. CDR3 size: 13 residues. V was shortened by 4 bases and J by 5 bases, with 11 bases between the two germline ends.

This sequence joins TRBV7-8 and TRBJ1-4; TRBD1 might be the D (5 bases). Germline values: CDR1 SGHVS, CDR2 FQNEAQ. The CDR3 loop spans 15 amino acids. The V end lost 5 bases, the J end lost 8 bases, and 18 bases lay between the germline ends. This CDR3 is CASSPTSRVGEKLFF. The CDR3 coding sequence is TGTGCCAGCAGCCCCACGAGCAGGGTTGGAGAAAAACTGTTTTTT.

The chain carries TRBV28 and TRBJ2-2; 8 nucleotides align to TRBD1. Germline assignment: CDR1 MDHEN and CDR2 SYDVKM. The CDR3 extends over 17 amino acids. Trimming at V came to 5 bases and at J to 4 bases, leaving 12 bases not matched to a gene. The CDR3 coding sequence is TGTGCCAGCAGTCCCCATGTCGGACAGGGAAGCACCGGGGAGCTGTTTTTT. Translating it yields CASSPHVGQGSTGELFF. The whole variable domain, remainder taken from reference TRBV28 and TRBJ2-2, is DVKVTQSSRYLVKRTGEKVFLECVQDMDHENMFWYRQDPGLGLRLIYFSYDVKMKEKGDIPEGYSVSREKKERFSLILESASTNQTSMYLCASSPHVGQGSTGELFFGEGSRLTVL.

This chain joins TRBV5-1 and TRBJ2-3; no definite D call. V was clipped by 7 bases and J by 0 bases, with 12 bases between them. The V gene's germline CDR1 is SGHRS and CDR2 YFSETQ. The CDR3 is 14 amino acids. The DNA for the CDR3 is TGCGCCAGCTTTATCCAGGCTAGCACAGATACGCAGTATTTT. As protein: CASFIQASTDTQYF.

This clone was seen once. The V call is TRBV30, the J call TRBJ2-5; D tentatively reads TRBD1 or TRBD2 (5 bases each). The CDR3 contains 15 residues. The V gene's germline CDR1 is GTSNPN and CDR2 SVGIG (reference sequence). The germline V and J ends were trimmed by 1 base and 4 bases, with 16 bases remaining between them. The CDR3 spells CAWSAGRQPGETQYF. CDR3 bases: TGTGCCTGGAGTGCTGGGAGACAGCCAGGAGAGACCCAGTACTTC.

The rearrangement uses TRBV18 and TRBJ2-2; D gene uncertain. The CDR3 consists of 17 residues. Germline loops: CDR1 KGHSH, CDR2 LQKENI. The V gene lost 1 base and the J gene lost 0 bases, with 12 bases spanning the gap. CDR3 in amino acids: CASSPQVIITNTGELFF. The CDR3 DNA follows: TGTGCCAGCTCACCACAAGTTATCATCACGAACACCGGGGAGCTGTTTTTT.

The chain carries TRBV27 and TRBJ1-1, with TRBD1 matching over 7 bases. In germline, CDR1 is MNHEY, CDR2 SMNVEV (reference sequence). The CDR3 length is 13 residues. Trimming took 6 bases from V and 7 from J; bases not matched to a gene: 8. The CDR3 nucleotides are TGTGCCAGCAGCCAAAGACAGGGTATTGAAGCTTTCTTT. It yields the protein CASSQRQGIEAFF.

The V call is TRBV14, the J call TRBJ2-1; 7 bases match TRBD1. J lost 3 bases, V lost 3 bases, and 11 bases had no gene match. Germline V gives CDR1 SGHDN, CDR2 FVKESK. This CDR3 spans 17 amino acids. The CDR3 coding sequence is TGTGCCAGCAGCCAGGGAGTCTTACGGGACAGCTACAATGAGCAGTTCTTC. This translates into CASSQGVLRDSYNEQFF.

The chain uses TRBV2 and TRBJ2-7, with 7 bases matching TRBD1. V trimming: 9 bases; J trimming: 5 bases; junction bases outside the gene matches: 10. This CDR3 is 13 amino acids long. Germline V gene sequence: CDR1 SNHLY, CDR2 FYNNEI. Here the CDR3 DNA reads TGTGCCAGTTCGGTAGGGGGCAGGAACGAGCAGTACTTC. Its translation is CASSVGGRNEQYF.

This chain uses TRBV9 with TRBJ2-2; 7 bases map to TRBD1. Germline V gene data show CDR1 as SGDLS and CDR2 as YYNGEE. The CDR3 length is 16 residues. With V trimmed by 4 bases and J by 2 bases, 8 bases remained unmatched. Written as DNA, the CDR3 is TGTGCCAGCAGCATCCTGACAGGGCAAAACACCGGGGAGCTGTTTTTT. Translation gives CASSILTGQNTGELFF.

This rearrangement joins TRBV7-8 to TRBJ2-1, with 11 nucleotides matching TRBD1. Trimming took 2 bases from V and 3 from J; bases not matched to a gene: 3. The CDR3 is 16 amino acids. CDR1 SGHVS and CDR2 FQNEAQ come from the germline V gene. The CDR3 protein is CASSLRGQGDYNEQFF. The CDR3 DNA reads as TGTGCCAGCAGCTTAAGGGGACAGGGGGACTACAATGAGCAGTTCTTC.

The J gene is TRBJ2-1, the V gene TRBV2, with D maybe TRBD1 (5 bases). The CDR3 spans 15 residues. V was clipped by 1 base and J by 2 bases, with 9 bases between them. Germline CDR1 is SNHLY and CDR2 is FYNNEI. The CDR3 sequence: CASSEEGQTYNEQFF. CDR3 coding DNA: TGTGCCAGCAGTGAAGAGGGGCAAACCTACAATGAGCAGTTCTTC.

CDR3 DNA: TGTGCCAGCAGTCCTGCCTCATACGAGCAGTACTTC. Translated: CASSPASYEQYF. This chain links TRBV28 with TRBJ2-7; D unclear. Trimming cost V 5 bases and J 4 bases, with 9 bases left between them. The CDR3 has 12 residues. The germline V gene has CDR1 MDHEN and CDR2 SYDVKM.

This clone was detected a few times. V and J are TRBV2 and TRBJ2-7; D remains ambiguous. Looked up from germline, CDR1 is SNHLY and CDR2 is FYNNEI. V was pared by 6 bases and J by 0 bases, with 6 bases between. The CDR3 is 12 residues long. The CDR3 here is CASSPHSYEQYF. The CDR3 DNA is TGTGCCAGCAGCCCCCACTCCTACGAGCAGTACTTC.

The chain has TRBV7-9 and TRBJ2-5; 7 nucleotides match TRBD1. The CDR3 extends over 14 amino acids. Germline V gene lookup returns CDR1 SEHNR and CDR2 FQNEAQ (reference sequence). Trimming took 5 bases from V and 1 from J; bases not matched to a gene: 4. CDR3 sequence: CASSVDRSQETQYF. The CDR3 region has the DNA TGTGCCAGCAGCGTGGACAGGAGCCAAGAGACCCAGTACTTC.

V gene TRBV18 combines with J gene TRBJ2-5, with a weak D call TRBD1 (6 bases). The DNA end lines up better with TRBJ2-7; the J call may be wrong. The germline V gene has CDR1 KGHSH and CDR2 LQKENI. This CDR3 region has 14 residues. CDR3 loop: CASSPLDSSYEQYF. DNA for the CDR3: TGTGCCAGCTCACCCCTGGACAGCTCCTACGAGCAGTACTTC.

The J gene is TRBJ2-4, the V gene TRBV7-2, with D unresolved. This CDR3 comprises 11 residues. Trimming left V 2 bases short and J 8 bases short, with 4 bases between. Germline V gives CDR1 SGHTA, CDR2 FQGNSA. CDR3 nucleotide sequence: TGTGCCAGCAGCTTAAAGGACATTCAGTACTTC. Translated, it gives CASSLKDIQYF.

The rearrangement uses TRBV7-8 and TRBJ1-5; no clear D gene. The CDR3 consists of 14 residues. The germline V gene encodes CDR1 SGHVS and CDR2 FQNEAQ. Deletions cut 2 bases from V and 0 bases from J, with 5 bases between. The CDR3 is CASSLWGSNQPQHF. Written as DNA, the CDR3 is TGTGCCAGCAGCTTATGGGGTAGCAATCAGCCCCAGCATTTT.

The rearrangement links TRBV5-8 to TRBJ2-7, with a tentative D call TRBD1 (5 bases). The V and J ends lost 10 bases and 0 bases respectively, with 14 bases between them. Germline lookup yields CDR1 SGHTS and CDR2 YDEGEE. This CDR3 region has 13 residues. The DNA for the CDR3 is TGTGCCCAAGGCGACAGAGTCTCCTACGAGCAGTACTTC. Protein: CAQGDRVSYEQYF. Full variable domain (rest looked up from reference TRBV5-8 and TRBJ2-7): EAGVTQSPTHLIKTRGQQATLRCSPISGHTSVYWYQQALGLGLQFLLWYDEGEERNRGNFPPRFSGRQFPNYSSELNVNALELEDSALYLCAQGDRVSYEQYFGPGTRLTVT.

This chain's CDR3 is CASSQGGARYGYTF. CDR3 DNA sequence: TGTGCCAGCAGCCAGGGGGGGGCGCGCTATGGCTACACCTTC. This chain links TRBV28 with TRBJ1-2; TRBD1 aligns across 7 bases. Germline-derived CDR1 and CDR2 are MDHEN and SYDVKM. J lost 4 bases, V lost 6 bases, and 8 bases had no gene match. The CDR3 consists of 14 residues.

The chain joins TRBV27 to TRBJ1-1, with D perhaps TRBD1 (6 bases). The CDR3 length is 12 residues. Germline values: CDR1 MNHEY, CDR2 SMNVEV (reference sequence). The ends were cut back, 6 bases at V and 3 bases at J, with 8 bases in the middle. CDR3 nucleotides: TGTGCCAGCAGGACAGGCGACACTGAAGCTTTCTTT. It codes for CASRTGDTEAFF.

Only a few counts were recorded for this clone. The chain employs TRBV6-1 and TRBJ1-2; D may be TRBD1 (6 bases). The CDR3 totals 14 residues. Trimming shortened V by 7 bases and J by 1 base, and 13 bases separated the two germline ends. Germline CDR1 and CDR2: MNHNS and SASEGT. The CDR3 protein is CASTFRGHNYGYTF. The DNA of the CDR3 is TGTGCCAGCACCTTTCGGGGGCATAACTATGGCTACACCTTC.

The V call is TRBV5-1, the J call TRBJ2-7; 9 bases fit TRBD1. Germline CDR1 SGHRS, CDR2 YFSETQ. V lost 4 bases to trimming and J lost 2 bases; unmatched junction nucleotides: 16. CDR3 length: 18 residues. The CDR3 nucleotides are TGCGCCAGCAGCCCCGAGGGGGACAGGGCTCTGGGCACCTACGAGCAGTACTTC. Residues: CASSPEGDRALGTYEQYF. Looking up the rest from reference TRBV5-1 and TRBJ2-7 gives the full variable domain: KAGVTQTPRYLIKTRGQQVTLSCSPISGHRSVSWYQQTPGQGLQFLFEYFSETQRNKGNFPGRFSGRQFSNSRSEMNVSTLELGDSALYLCASSPEGDRALGTYEQYFGPGTRLTVT.

This clone was detected once. V gene TRBV6-1 combines with J gene TRBJ2-1; 7 bases line up with TRBD2. This CDR3 spans 14 amino acids. Per the germline V gene, CDR1 is MNHNS and CDR2 is SASEGT. V was pared by 7 bases and J by 1 base, with 4 bases of the junction left unmatched. CDR3 nucleotides: TGTGCCAGCAAGTGGGAGGGTTCCTACAATGAGCAGTTCTTC. The encoded protein is CASKWEGSYNEQFF.